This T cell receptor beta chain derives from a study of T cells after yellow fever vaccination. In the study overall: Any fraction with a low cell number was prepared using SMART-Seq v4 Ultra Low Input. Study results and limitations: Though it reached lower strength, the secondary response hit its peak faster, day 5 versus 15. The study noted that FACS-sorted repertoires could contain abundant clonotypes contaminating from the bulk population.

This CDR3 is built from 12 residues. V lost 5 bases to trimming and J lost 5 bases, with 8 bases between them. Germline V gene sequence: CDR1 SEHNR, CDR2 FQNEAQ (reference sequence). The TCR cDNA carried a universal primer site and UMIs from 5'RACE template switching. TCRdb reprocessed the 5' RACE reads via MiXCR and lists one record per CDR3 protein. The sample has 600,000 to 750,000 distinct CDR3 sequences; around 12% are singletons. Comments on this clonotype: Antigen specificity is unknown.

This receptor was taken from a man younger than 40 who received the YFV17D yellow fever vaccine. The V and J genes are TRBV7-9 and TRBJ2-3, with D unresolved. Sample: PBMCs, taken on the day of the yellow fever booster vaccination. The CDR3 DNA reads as TGTGCCAGCAGCCCCCAAGAAGATACGCAGTATTTT. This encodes CASSPQEDTQYF.